The clone carrying this T cell receptor beta chain was seen a few times. Original data processing: Counts of nucleated cells, estimated from reference gene primer amplification, were obtained. Generated by immunoSEQ multiplex PCR, the TCRdb table keeps only in-frame clones and is missing some. V, J and clone size reflect that table, while D and trimming were determined from the DNA. The table lists around 75,000 clones, 90% of them singletons, with about 5% in the top ten. This CDR3 is built from 15 residues. The germline CDR1 and CDR2 sequences are LGHDT and YNNKEL (reference sequence). V was trimmed by 1 base and J by 2 bases, leaving 10 bases between them. These data originate in a study of blood T cell repertoires in COVID-19. On the study more broadly: Collection of acute and convalescent COVID-19 samples took place in the United States, Italy and Spain. The analysed material was cDNA or gDNA that came from T cells, B-cell-depleted T cells, or PBMCs.

Material: peripheral blood. This TCR was sampled from a man aged 50-60 years with acute or convalescent COVID-19. This sequence joins TRBV3-1 (or the pseudogene TRBV3-2) and TRBJ2-3; TRBD1 might be the D (5 bases). The CDR3 nucleotides read TGTGCCAGCAGCCAAGGCAAGGGGAACACAGATACGCAGTATTTT. Amino acid sequence: CASSQGKGNTDTQYF.